Following are 9 T cell receptor beta chains from one sample sequenced in a study of response to subunit inactivated influenza vaccine. In TCRdb, the RT-PCR reads were re-called with MiXCR into one record per CDR3 protein. The data show fewer than 200,000 distinct CDR3 sequences, around a tenth seen once. The specimen was non-naive T cells sorted from PBMCs, collected on the day of vaccination. Receptors were obtained from a man in his fifties or sixties who received an inactivated influenza vaccine.

Only a few counts were recorded for this clonotype. The chain uses TRBV14 and TRBJ2-1, with 8 bases aligning to TRBD1. CDR3 length: 17 residues. V lost 0 bases and J lost 5; bases outside the gene matches: 9. CDR1 and CDR2 from the germline V gene are SGHDN and FVKESK. The CDR3 DNA is TGTGCCAGCAGCCAAGATTGGGGCAGGGGGCTAGACAATGAGCAGTTCTTC. The encoded protein is CASSQDWGRGLDNEQFF.

J is TRBJ1-1 and V is TRBV12-3 or TRBV12-4, with 11 bases that match TRBD1. V dropped 4 bases and J dropped 12; count of bases not matched to a gene: 10. This CDR3 comprises 14 residues. CDR3 sequence: CASSWGQGGGNPFF. The CDR3 DNA follows: TGTGCCAGCAGTTGGGGACAGGGGGGGGGTAATCCTTTCTTT.

V gene TRBV7-6 combines with J gene TRBJ2-1, with a possible D match to TRBD2 (6 bases). Trimming pared 7 bases from V and 8 bases from J, leaving 15 bases between. Germline V gene sequence: CDR1 SGHVS, CDR2 FNYEAQ. CDR3 length equals 13 residues. The CDR3 loop reads CASKRRAGDEQFF. CDR3 nucleotides: TGTGCCAGCAAGAGGAGGGCCGGGGATGAGCAGTTCTTC.

The chain links TRBV20-1 to TRBJ1-1; D unresolved. From germline, CDR1 is DFQATT and CDR2 SNEGSKA (reference sequence). The V gene lost 3 bases and the J gene lost 2 bases, with 13 bases spanning the gap. The CDR3 is 14 amino acids. CDR3 loop: CSASGEFLNTEAFF. Written as DNA, the CDR3 is TGCAGTGCTAGTGGGGAATTCCTAAACACTGAAGCTTTCTTT.

This clonotype was seen only a few times. The CDR3 is CASSWGDLGNEQFF. CDR3 nucleotide sequence: TGTGCCAGCAGCTGGGGAGACCTGGGCAATGAGCAGTTCTTC. The chain links TRBV5-5 to TRBJ2-1; a possible D gene is TRBD2 (5 bases). CDR1 and CDR2 (germline): SGHKS, YYEKEE (reference sequence). V was trimmed by 3 bases and J by 6 bases, leaving 13 bases between them. CDR3 size: 14 residues.

The V gene is TRBV6-1, the J gene TRBJ2-5, with D possibly being TRBD2 (5 bases). This CDR3 comprises 13 residues. Germline assignment: CDR1 MNHNS and CDR2 SASEGT. Trimming left V 6 bases short and J 1 base short, with 9 bases between. The CDR3: CASRLGLQETQYF. DNA of the CDR3: TGTGCCAGCAGACTAGGGCTCCAAGAGACCCAGTACTTC.

This clonotype was recorded at least ten times. This chain uses TRBV7-2 with TRBJ2-5, with D tentatively TRBD1 or TRBD2 (5 bases each). Germline lookup yields CDR1 SGHTA and CDR2 FQGNSA. V was pared by 4 bases and J by 1 base, with 16 bases between. The CDR3 is made up of 16 amino acids. The CDR3 protein is CASSSSAVGTQETQYF. The CDR3 nucleotides read TGTGCCAGCAGCTCGTCAGCCGTAGGGACCCAAGAGACCCAGTACTTC.

This clonotype has a handful of counts. The chain is built from TRBV3-1 and TRBJ2-7, with TRBD1 as a possible D gene (6 bases). V was cut by 1 base and J by 4 bases, with 11 bases left in between. From germline, CDR1 is LGHDT and CDR2 YNNKEL (reference sequence). The CDR3 has 14 amino acids. The CDR3 bases are TGTGCCAGCAGCCAAGTGGACAGAGTTTACGAGCAGTACTTC. Amino acid sequence: CASSQVDRVYEQYF.

The chain has TRBV7-2 and TRBJ2-3, with D perhaps TRBD1 (7 bases). Trimming removed 9 bases from V and 1 base from J, with 20 bases in between. The CDR3 spans 16 residues. Per the germline V gene, CDR1 is SGHTA and CDR2 is FQGNSA. In DNA, the CDR3 is TGTGCCAGGAGCCCTGGCAGGGGGGAAGGCACAGATACGCAGTATTTT. Amino acid sequence: CARSPGRGEGTDTQYF.